This T cell receptor (beta chain) derives from a study of OX40 agonist ivuxolimab in advanced cancers. Study-level results: Antigen specificity was not determined for the expanded peripheral T cells.

At cycle 4 day 1, cycle 7 day 1, and baseline, blood was sampled. In the case of this clone: Its specificity is unknown.

Assay used: immunoSEQ multiplex PCR; TCRdb lists only in-frame clones, some missing. In the table there are approximately 19,000 clones, about 86% of which are singletons. Here the sequenced sample was CD4+ or CD8+ T cells sorted from blood, taken in a trial of the OX40 agonist ivuxolimab. The TCR comes from an adult with an advanced solid tumor such as melanoma, head and neck, liver or kidney cancer.

CDR3: CASSPGTKTYEQYF. DNA of the CDR3: TGCGCCAGCAGCCCTGGGACTAAAACCTACGAGCAGTACTTC. This chain uses TRBV4-3 with TRBJ2-7, with 7 bases matching TRBD2. The ends lost 4 bases at V and 2 bases at J; junction bases unmatched: 5. Germline lookup yields CDR1 LGHNA and CDR2 YSLEER. The CDR3 sequence is 14 residues long.